The clone carrying this T cell receptor (beta chain) is medium-sized. Its antigen is not identified. V lost 4 bases and J 4 bases, leaving 8 bases between the germline ends. Germline values: CDR1 MNHEY, CDR2 SMNVEV (reference sequence). The CDR3 runs 13 residues. Unique molecular identifiers were incorporated during preparation of the TCRbeta library. TCRdb processed the PCR reads anew with MiXCR; each CDR3 protein has one entry. The sample gives around 100,000 distinct CDR3 sequences, about 9.4% of which show up once; under 35% is in the top ten. This sample is drawn from a study of T-cell reconstitution after alpha-beta-depleted transplantation in children. Overall study results and limits: When one year had passed after transplant, most T-cell counts and diversity came from newly produced T cells. Where some patients showed high TCRbeta diversity at day 60, it came from recipient T cells and thymic progenitors that had survived. Several hundred expanded graft clones reportedly gave rise to the alpha-beta T cells present about two months after transplant.

This specimen consisted of PBMCs, obtained before TCRalphabeta/CD19-depleted stem cell transplant. This chain connects TRBV27 to TRBJ2-1; no definite D call. This receptor was taken from a boy younger than 10 with acute lymphoblastic leukemia, due to receive a stem cell transplant. The CDR3 nucleotides read TGTGCCAGCAGTTCTGAGATATACAATGAGCAGTTCTTC. Translated: CASSSEIYNEQFF.